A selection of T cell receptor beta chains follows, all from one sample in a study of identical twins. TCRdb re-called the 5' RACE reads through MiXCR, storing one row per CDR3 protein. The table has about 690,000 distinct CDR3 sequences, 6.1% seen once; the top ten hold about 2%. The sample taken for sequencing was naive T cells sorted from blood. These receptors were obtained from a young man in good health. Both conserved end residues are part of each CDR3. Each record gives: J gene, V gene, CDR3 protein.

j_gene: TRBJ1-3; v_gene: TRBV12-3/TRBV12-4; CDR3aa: CASSLGDTIYF
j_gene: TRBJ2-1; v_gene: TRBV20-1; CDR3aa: CSARDEPPVF
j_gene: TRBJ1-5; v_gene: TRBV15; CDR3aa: CATSGTGRNQPQHF
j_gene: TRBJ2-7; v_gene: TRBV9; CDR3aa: CASSSRQGSYEQYF
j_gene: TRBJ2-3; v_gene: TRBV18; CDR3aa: CASSHNGKADTQYF
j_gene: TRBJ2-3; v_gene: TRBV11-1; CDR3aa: CASSFPRNLAGGTDTQYF
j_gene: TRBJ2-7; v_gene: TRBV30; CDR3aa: CAWGGVQDEQYF
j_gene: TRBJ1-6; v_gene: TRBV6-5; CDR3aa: CASSLGRLNSPLHF
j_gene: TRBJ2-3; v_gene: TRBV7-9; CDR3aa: CASSSGLAGYTDTQYF
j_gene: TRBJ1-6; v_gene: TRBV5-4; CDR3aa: CASRLDQGGALHF
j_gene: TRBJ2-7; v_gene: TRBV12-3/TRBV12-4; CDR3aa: CASSLGGLNEQYF
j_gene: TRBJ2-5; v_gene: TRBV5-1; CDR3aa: CASSPTRQGETQYF
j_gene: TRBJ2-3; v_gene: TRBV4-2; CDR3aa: CASSQNPQDTQYF
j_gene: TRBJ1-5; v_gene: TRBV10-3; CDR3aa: CAISAGAGQPQHF
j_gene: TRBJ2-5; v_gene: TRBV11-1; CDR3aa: CASSKPITQGLFQETQYF
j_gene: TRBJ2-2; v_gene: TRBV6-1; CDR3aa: CASSTRDSGTGELFF
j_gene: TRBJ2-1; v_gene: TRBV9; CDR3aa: CASSASIGTSGYNEQFF
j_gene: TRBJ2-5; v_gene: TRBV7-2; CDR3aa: CASSLWSSGTQETQYF
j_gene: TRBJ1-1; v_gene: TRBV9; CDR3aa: CASSPVAAGNTEAFF
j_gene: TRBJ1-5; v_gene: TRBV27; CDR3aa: CASSFGFGGGQPQHF
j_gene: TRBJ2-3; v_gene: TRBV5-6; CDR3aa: CASSLVDSGRATDTQYF
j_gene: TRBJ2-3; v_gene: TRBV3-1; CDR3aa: CASSHGTGGFSTDTQYF
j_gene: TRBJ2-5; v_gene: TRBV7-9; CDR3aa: CASSPPGVQETQYF
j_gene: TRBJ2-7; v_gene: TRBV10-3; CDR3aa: CAIGPGGEQYF
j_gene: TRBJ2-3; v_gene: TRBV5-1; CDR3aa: CASSHPDRLADTQYF
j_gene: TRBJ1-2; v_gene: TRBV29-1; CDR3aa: CSTGQGEWDGYTF
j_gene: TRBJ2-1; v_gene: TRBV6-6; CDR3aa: CASSGLEDNEQFF
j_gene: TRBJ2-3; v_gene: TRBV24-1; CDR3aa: CATSDLGHTDTQYF
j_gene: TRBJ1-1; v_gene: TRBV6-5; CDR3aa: CASSYTGTAEAFF
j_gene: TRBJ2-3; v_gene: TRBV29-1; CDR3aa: CSVEAPPPDTQYF
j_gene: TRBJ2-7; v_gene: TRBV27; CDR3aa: CASTRDGYEQYF
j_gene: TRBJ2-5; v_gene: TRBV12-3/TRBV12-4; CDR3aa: CASSLIQGKETQYF
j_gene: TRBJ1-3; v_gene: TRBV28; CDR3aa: CASSTTQQTFSGNTIYF
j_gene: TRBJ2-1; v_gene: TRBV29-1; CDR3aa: CSVQGEQFF
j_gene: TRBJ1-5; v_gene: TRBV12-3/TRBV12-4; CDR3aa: CASSPITGGSQPQHF
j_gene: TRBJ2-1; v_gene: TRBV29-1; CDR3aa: CSVEGEGNYNEQFF
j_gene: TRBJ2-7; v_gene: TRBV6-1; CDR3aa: CASSTLAFSWAYEQYF
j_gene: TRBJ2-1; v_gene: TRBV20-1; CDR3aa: CSASGGNEQFF
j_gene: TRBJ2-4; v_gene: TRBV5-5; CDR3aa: CASSSDDNTRAKNIQYF
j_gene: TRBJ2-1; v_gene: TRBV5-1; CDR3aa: CASPRVTGLAGESEQFF
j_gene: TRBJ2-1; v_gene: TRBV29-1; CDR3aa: CSDQSSYNEQFF
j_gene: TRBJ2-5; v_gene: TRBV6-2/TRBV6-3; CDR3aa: CASRPAGGETQYF
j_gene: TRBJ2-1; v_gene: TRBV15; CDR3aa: CATRELAGVNEQFF
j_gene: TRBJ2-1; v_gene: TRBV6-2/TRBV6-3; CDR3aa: CASSYLPGTGTYNEQFF
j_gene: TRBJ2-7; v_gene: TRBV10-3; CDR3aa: CAISGTSGNGYEQYF